This T cell receptor (beta chain) was captured by sequencing in a study of shared clonotypes between healthy human individuals. As for the study in general: Three plates were used per donor for CD4 naive, three for CD4 memory, two for CD8 naive and one for CD8 memory.

Deep-level assay runs were performed. Clones were read by immunoSEQ multiplex PCR, and TCRdb kept only the in-frame ones, dropping some. The sample records about 800,000 clones, roughly 96% being singletons. V shed 5 bases and J 3 bases; nucleotides not matched to a gene: 7. CDR3 size: 15 residues. From germline, CDR1 is MGHDK and CDR2 SYGVNS. CD45RO-negative, CCR7-positively selected cells formed the naive CD8 fraction, excluding terminally differentiated effector memory CD45RA+ cells. Every donor, a Caucasian adult, lived in Nashville, Tennessee. This receptor was obtained from a young man in good health. The source material was naive CD8+ T cells sorted from blood. V and J are TRBV25-1 and TRBJ2-5; 9 bases agree with TRBD1. Written as DNA, the CDR3 is TGTGCCAGCAGTCCAGGGGACAGGGAGGAAGAGACCCAGTACTTC. This codes for CASSPGDREEETQYF.